One and the same sample provided the 14 T cell receptor beta chains below, sequenced in a study of regulatory T cells in long-lasting Graves disease. Arm-PCR with iRepertoire HTBI primers amplified the CDR3 regions for these TCR beta libraries. TCRdb re-derived calls from the multiplex PCR reads in MiXCR, one entry per CDR3 protein. This sample carries hundreds of thousands of distinct CDR3 sequences, roughly 15% of them seen once, and the ten largest clones take about a fifth. Described time point: newly diagnosed GD, antithyroid drugs for less than 3 months. PBMC-derived RNA was used for the TCR library. The material sequenced was peripheral blood mononuclear cells (PBMCs), taken at new diagnosis, from a patient treated with antithyroid drugs. The receptors originated from a female donor with Graves disease.

J is TRBJ2-1 and V is TRBV19; no clear D gene. V lost 4 bases and J lost 0, with 13 bases in between. The CDR3 spans 16 residues. Germline-derived CDR1 and CDR2 are LNHDA and SQIVND (reference sequence). CDR3 region: CASSTPTQSSYNEQFF. The CDR3 nucleotides read TGTGCCAGTAGTACCCCAACTCAAAGCTCCTACAATGAGCAGTTCTTC.

This clonotype was counted many times. The gene calls are TRBV7-2 and TRBJ1-4; 8 bases line up with TRBD1. Per germline, CDR1 SGHTA and CDR2 FQGNSA. The CDR3 spans 18 residues. V dropped 5 bases and J dropped 7; count of bases not matched to a gene: 18. The CDR3 DNA follows: TGTGCCAGCAGCCCCAAGAGGGGGACGACAGGGGCGGGTGAAAAACTGTTTTTT. It is translated as CASSPKRGTTGAGEKLFF.

In regard to this clonotype: This sequence may be a read error, since a much larger clone differs from it by one base. This chain uses TRBV12-3 or TRBV12-4 with TRBJ2-1, with D tentatively TRBD2 (7 bases). The V end lost 3 bases, the J end lost 0 bases, and 15 bases lay between the germline ends. The length of the CDR3 is 17 residues. The CDR3 sequence: CASSFGGRGGSYNEQFF. For the CDR3, the DNA is TGTGCCAGCAGTTTTGGGGGGAGGGGGGGCTCCTACAATGAGCAGTTCTTC.

This clonotype was found many times. J is TRBJ2-5 and V is TRBV11-2; either TRBD1 or TRBD2 may fit D (5 bases each). The CDR3 runs to 17 residues. Germline CDR1 reads SGHAT; CDR2 reads FQNNGV. Trimming took 5 bases from V and 4 from J, leaving 23 bases between them. The CDR3 DNA reads as TGTGCCAGCAGCCCGCCGGGGACGCAAGTGGGGAGAGAGACCCAGTACTTC. It codes for CASSPPGTQVGRETQYF.

This clonotype was picked up many times. The V gene is TRBV20-1, the J gene TRBJ1-4; the D is unclear. Trimming removed 3 bases at V and 0 bases at J, with 17 bases between. CDR1 is DFQATT, CDR2 SNEGSKA, per germline (reference sequence). The length of the CDR3 is 17 residues. The CDR3 DNA is TGCAGTGCTAGCTACCCGGGCCCTAAAGCAACTAATGAAAAACTGTTTTTT. Translated: CSASYPGPKATNEKLFF.

This clonotype was counted ten times or more. This rearrangement joins TRBV5-1 to TRBJ2-3; no clear D gene. Deletions cut 2 bases from V and 1 base from J, with 11 bases between. This CDR3 region has 15 residues. The germline V gene has CDR1 SGHRS and CDR2 YFSETQ. The CDR3 loop is CASSFQAPGTDTQYF. In DNA, the CDR3 is TGCGCCAGCAGCTTTCAAGCTCCTGGCACAGATACGCAGTATTTT.

This clonotype showed up many times. The CDR3 protein is CASSQSFVLHF. The CDR3 DNA sequence: TGTGCCAGCAGCCAGAGTTTCGTCCTCCACTTT. The genes are TRBV3-1 and TRBJ1-6; D call uncertain. Between the trimmed V and J ends, which lost 3 bases and 15 bases, there was a span of 9 bases. Germline values: CDR1 LGHDT, CDR2 YNNKEL (reference sequence). This CDR3 is 11 amino acids long.

The DNA of the CDR3 is TGTGCCAGTAGTATATCGTTGCAGGCCAATTTGGGCGCTGAAGCTTTCTTT. It encodes CASSISLQANLGAEAFF. The chain carries TRBV19 and TRBJ1-1, with D unresolved. This CDR3 contains 17 residues. Trimming pared 2 bases from V and 6 bases from J, leaving 22 bases between. Germline V gene sequence: CDR1 LNHDA, CDR2 SQIVND (reference sequence).

The genes are TRBV7-9 and TRBJ2-7; 10 nucleotides align to TRBD1. The CDR3 runs to 15 residues. V was pared by 6 bases and J by 7 bases, with 12 bases of the junction left unmatched. Germline CDR1 is SEHNR and CDR2 is FQNEAQ (reference sequence). This chain's CDR3 is CASSPGTGELYEQYF. In DNA form, the CDR3 reads TGTGCCAGCAGTCCCGGGACAGGGGAGCTCTATGAGCAGTACTTC.

CDR3 region: CASSYSRSTEAFF. DNA for the CDR3: TGTGCCAGCAGTTACTCCAGAAGCACTGAAGCTTTCTTT. The chain is built from TRBV6-9 and TRBJ1-1; D is unclear. CDR1 and CDR2 from the germline V gene are MNHGY and SVAAGI. V was trimmed by 3 bases and J by 4 bases, leaving 9 bases between them. The CDR3 length is 13 residues.

This clonotype was seen only a few times. The chain carries TRBV15 and TRBJ1-4; the D gene is possibly TRBD1 (6 bases). CDR3 size: 15 residues. Per germline, CDR1 LNHNV and CDR2 YYDKDF (reference sequence). Deletions cut 3 bases from V and 0 bases from J, with 8 bases between. DNA of the CDR3: TGTGCCACCAGCAGGGACAGATCAACTAATGAAAAACTGTTTTTT. Amino acids: CATSRDRSTNEKLFF.

The V and J genes are TRBV11-1 and TRBJ1-1; D is possibly TRBD1 (5 bases). Trimming cost V 1 base and J 8 bases, with 11 bases left between them. There are 13 residues in the CDR3. Germline values: CDR1 SGHAT, CDR2 FQDESV (reference sequence). CDR3 in DNA: TGTGCCAGCAGCTTAGGGACATCACTAGAAGCTTTCTTT. This sequence encodes CASSLGTSLEAFF.

This clonotype was counted ten times or more. The chain couples TRBV10-3 to TRBJ2-7; TRBD1 agrees at 10 bases. V lost 10 bases to trimming and J lost 0 bases; unmatched junction nucleotides: 12. Germline assignment: CDR1 ENHRY and CDR2 SYGVKD. This CDR3 has 16 amino acids. The CDR3 loop is CATGGATGGGSYEQYF. The CDR3 DNA follows: TGTGCCACCGGGGGGGCGACAGGGGGCGGCTCCTACGAGCAGTACTTC.

This clonotype has at least ten counts. The chain recombines TRBV30 with TRBJ2-6, with TRBD1 as a possible D gene (5 bases). The CDR3 is made up of 16 amino acids. Trimming took 2 bases from V and 3 from J, leaving 14 bases between them. The germline CDR1 and CDR2 sequences are GTSNPN and SVGIG (reference sequence). The CDR3 coding sequence is TGTGCCTGGAGTAGACCCAGGGCCGGTGGGGCCAACGTCCTGACTTTC. Residues: CAWSRPRAGGANVLTF.